This TCR beta chain was retrieved from a study of blood T cell repertoires in COVID-19. Study-wide context: Sources were T cells, B-cell-depleted T cells, or PBMCs; the material itself was cDNA or gDNA.

Using immunoSEQ multiplex PCR, the repertoire was profiled, and TCRdb retains in-frame clones only, with some absent. The table records roughly 140,000 clones, over 75% of them present only once. The length of the CDR3 is 15 residues. With 5 bases clipped from V and 0 bases from J, the junction kept 6 bases outside the gene matches. Germline V gene lookup returns CDR1 SGHTA and CDR2 FQGNSA. The rearrangement uses TRBV7-2 and TRBJ2-5; 7 positions match TRBD2. The receptor was derived from a man aged 50 to 60 with acute or convalescent COVID-19. Sequencing was performed on peripheral blood. CDR3 DNA sequence: TGTGCCAGCAGCCCTAGCGGCCGGTACCAAGAGACCCAGTACTTC. Translated: CASSPSGRYQETQYF.